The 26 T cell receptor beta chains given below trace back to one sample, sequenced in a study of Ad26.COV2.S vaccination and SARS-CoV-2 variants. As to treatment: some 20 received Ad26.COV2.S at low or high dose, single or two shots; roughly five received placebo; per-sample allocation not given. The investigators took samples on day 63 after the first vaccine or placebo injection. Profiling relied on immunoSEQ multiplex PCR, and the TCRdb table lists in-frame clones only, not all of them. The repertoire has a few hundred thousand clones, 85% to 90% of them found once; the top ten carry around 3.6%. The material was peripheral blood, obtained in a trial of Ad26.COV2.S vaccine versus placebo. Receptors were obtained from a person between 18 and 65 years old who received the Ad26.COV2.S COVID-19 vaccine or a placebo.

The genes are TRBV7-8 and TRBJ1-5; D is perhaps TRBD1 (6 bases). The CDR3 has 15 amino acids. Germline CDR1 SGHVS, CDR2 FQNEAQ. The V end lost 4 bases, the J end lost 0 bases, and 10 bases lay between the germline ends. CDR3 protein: CASSSGHLSNQPQHF. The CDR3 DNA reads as TGTGCCAGCAGCTCGGGACACCTTAGCAATCAGCCCCAGCATTTT.

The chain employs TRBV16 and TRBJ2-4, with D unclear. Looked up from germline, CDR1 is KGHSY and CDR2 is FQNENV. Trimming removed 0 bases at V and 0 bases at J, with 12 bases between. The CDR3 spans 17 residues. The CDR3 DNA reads TGTGCCAGCAGCCAATCTCAGTTCCTTCTAGCCAAAAACATTCAGTACTTC. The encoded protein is CASSQSQFLLAKNIQYF.

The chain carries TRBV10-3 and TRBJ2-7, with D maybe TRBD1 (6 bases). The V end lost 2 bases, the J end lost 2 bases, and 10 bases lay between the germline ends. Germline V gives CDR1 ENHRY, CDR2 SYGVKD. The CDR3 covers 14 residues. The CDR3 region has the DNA TGTGCCATCAGTGAGGGGACAATTCCCTACGAGCAGTACTTC. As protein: CAISEGTIPYEQYF.

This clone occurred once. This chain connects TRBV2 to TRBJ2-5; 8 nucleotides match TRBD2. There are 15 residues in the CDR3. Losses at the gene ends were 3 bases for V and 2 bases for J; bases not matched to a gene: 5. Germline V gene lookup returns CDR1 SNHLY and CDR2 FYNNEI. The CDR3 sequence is CASSDSGGRQETQYF. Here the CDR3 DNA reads TGTGCCAGCAGTGACTCGGGGGGGCGGCAAGAGACCCAGTACTTC. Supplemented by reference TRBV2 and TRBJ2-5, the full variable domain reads EPEVTQTPSHQVTQMGQEVILRCVPISNHLYFYWYRQILGQKVEFLVSFYNNEISEKSEIFDDQFSVERPDGSNFTLKIRSTKLEDSAMYFCASSDSGGRQETQYFGPGTRLLVL.

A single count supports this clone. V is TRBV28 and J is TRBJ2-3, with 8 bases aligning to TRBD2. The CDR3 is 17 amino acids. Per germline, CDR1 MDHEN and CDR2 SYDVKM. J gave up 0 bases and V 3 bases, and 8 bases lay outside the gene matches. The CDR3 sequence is CASSFPRLAGSTDTQYF. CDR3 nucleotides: TGTGCCAGCAGTTTCCCCCGGCTAGCGGGTAGCACAGATACGCAGTATTTT. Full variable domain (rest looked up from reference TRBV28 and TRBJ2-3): DVKVTQSSRYLVKRTGEKVFLECVQDMDHENMFWYRQDPGLGLRLIYFSYDVKMKEKGDIPEGYSVSREKKERFSLILESASTNQTSMYLCASSFPRLAGSTDTQYFGPGTRLTVL.

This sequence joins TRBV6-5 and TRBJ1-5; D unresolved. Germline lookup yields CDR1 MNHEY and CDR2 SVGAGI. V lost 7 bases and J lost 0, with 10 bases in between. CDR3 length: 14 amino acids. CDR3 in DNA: TGTGCCAGCACGCAGGCTTATAGCAATCAGCCCCAGCATTTT. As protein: CASTQAYSNQPQHF.

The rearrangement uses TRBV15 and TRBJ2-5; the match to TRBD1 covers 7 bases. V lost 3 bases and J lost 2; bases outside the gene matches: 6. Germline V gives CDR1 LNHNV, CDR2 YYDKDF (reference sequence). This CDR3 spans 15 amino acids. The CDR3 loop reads CATSSPFRGQETQYF. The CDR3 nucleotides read TGTGCCACCAGCAGCCCTTTCAGGGGGCAAGAGACCCAGTACTTC.

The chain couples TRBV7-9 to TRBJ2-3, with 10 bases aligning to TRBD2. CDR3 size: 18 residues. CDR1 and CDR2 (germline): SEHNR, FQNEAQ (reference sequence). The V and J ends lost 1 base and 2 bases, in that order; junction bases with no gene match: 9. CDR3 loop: CASSLGAGGTPATDTQYF. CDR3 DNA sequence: TGTGCCAGCAGCTTAGGAGCGGGGGGGACCCCTGCCACAGATACGCAGTATTTT.

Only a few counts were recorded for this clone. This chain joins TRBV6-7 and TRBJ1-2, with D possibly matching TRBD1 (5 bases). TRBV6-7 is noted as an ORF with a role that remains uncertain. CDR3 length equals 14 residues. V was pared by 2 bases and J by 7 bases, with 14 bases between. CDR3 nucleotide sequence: TGTGCCAGCAGTTACGAAGGGGCCAGGTGTGGCTACACCTTC. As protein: CASSYEGARCGYTF.

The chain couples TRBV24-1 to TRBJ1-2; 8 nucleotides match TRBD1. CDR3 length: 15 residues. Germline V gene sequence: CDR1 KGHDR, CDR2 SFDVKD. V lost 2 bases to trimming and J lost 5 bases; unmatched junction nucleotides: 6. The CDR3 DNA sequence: TGTGCCACCAGTGATTGGACAGGGAGTGTTTATGGCTACACCTTC. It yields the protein CATSDWTGSVYGYTF.

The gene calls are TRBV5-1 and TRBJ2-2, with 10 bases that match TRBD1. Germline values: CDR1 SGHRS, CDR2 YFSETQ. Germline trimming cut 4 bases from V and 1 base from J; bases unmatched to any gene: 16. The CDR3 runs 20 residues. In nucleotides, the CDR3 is TGCGCCAGCAGCGTAGTCCCTCCGGGACAGGGGTCGGGGAACACCGGGGAGCTGTTTTTT. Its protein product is CASSVVPPGQGSGNTGELFF.

The CDR3 nucleotides are TGTGCCAGCAGCCAGAAAGGACTAGCCGGGGAGACCCAGTACTTC. Protein product: CASSQKGLAGETQYF. The V gene is TRBV14, the J gene TRBJ2-5; 8 bases align to TRBD2. J lost 5 bases, V lost 3 bases, and 8 bases had no gene match. Germline V gives CDR1 SGHDN, CDR2 FVKESK. The CDR3 contains 15 residues.

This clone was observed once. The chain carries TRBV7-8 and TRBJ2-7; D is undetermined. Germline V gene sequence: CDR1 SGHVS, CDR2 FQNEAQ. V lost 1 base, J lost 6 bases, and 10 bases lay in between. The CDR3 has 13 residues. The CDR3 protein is CASSLVPSSEQYF. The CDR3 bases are TGTGCCAGCAGCTTAGTACCCTCTAGCGAGCAGTACTTC.

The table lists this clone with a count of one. CDR3 sequence (DNA): TGTGCCAGCAGCTCAAGACAGGGATCCATCTCTGGGGCCAACGTCCTGACTTTC. It translates to CASSSRQGSISGANVLTF. The rearrangement uses TRBV7-8 and TRBJ2-6; 7 bases match TRBD1. This CDR3 contains 18 residues. Germline-derived CDR1 and CDR2 are SGHVS and FQNEAQ. The V and J ends lost 4 bases and 0 bases, in that order; junction bases with no gene match: 9.

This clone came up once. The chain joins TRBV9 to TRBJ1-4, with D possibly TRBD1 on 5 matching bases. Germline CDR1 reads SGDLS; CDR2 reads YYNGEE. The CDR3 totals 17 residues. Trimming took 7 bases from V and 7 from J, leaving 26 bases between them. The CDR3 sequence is CASAKVGDPRRGEKLFF. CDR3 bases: TGTGCCAGCGCAAAGGTGGGGGACCCCCGACGAGGTGAAAAACTGTTTTTT.

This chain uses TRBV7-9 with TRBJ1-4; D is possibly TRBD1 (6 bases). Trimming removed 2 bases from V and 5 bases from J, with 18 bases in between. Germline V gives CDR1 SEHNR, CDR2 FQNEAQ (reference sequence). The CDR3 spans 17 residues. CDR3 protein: CASSLLGGGGPNEKLFF. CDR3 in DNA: TGTGCCAGCAGCTTATTGGGCGGAGGGGGGCCGAATGAAAAACTGTTTTTT.

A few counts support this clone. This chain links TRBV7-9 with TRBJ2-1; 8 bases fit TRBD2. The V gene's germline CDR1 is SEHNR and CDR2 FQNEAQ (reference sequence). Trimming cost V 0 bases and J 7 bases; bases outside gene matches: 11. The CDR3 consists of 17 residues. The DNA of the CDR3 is TGTGCCAGCAGCTTAGCGGTTTCAGCGGGGGCCGGTAATGAGCAGTTCTTC. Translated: CASSLAVSAGAGNEQFF.

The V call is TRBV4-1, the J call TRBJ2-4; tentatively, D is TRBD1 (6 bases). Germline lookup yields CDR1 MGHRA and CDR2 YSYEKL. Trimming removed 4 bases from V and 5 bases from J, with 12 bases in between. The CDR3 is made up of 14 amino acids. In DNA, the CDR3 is TGCGCCAGCAGCCTTCGGACAGAACAAAACATTCAGTACTTC. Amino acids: CASSLRTEQNIQYF.

CDR3 sequence: CSVEEGYQYF. CDR3 DNA sequence: TGCAGCGTTGAAGAGGGGTACCAGTACTTC. This chain links TRBV29-1 with TRBJ2-7, with no clear D. The germline gives CDR1 SQVTM, CDR2 ANQGSEA. V was cut by 0 bases and J by 10 bases, with 7 bases left in between. The CDR3 covers 10 residues.

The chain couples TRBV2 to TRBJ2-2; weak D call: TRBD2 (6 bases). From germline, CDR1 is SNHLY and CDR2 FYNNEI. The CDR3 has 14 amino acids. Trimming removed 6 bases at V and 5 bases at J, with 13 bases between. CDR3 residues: CASSRGFATGELFF. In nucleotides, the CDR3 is TGTGCCAGCAGCCGGGGGTTCGCTACCGGGGAGCTGTTTTTT.

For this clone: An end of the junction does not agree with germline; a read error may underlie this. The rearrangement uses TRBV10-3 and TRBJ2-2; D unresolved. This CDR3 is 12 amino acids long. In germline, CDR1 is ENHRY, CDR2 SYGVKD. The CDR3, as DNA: TGTGCCATCAGGGAGTACACCGGGGAGCTGTTTTTT. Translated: CAIREYTGELFF.

The CDR3 DNA reads TGTGCCATCAGTGAGTCCCAGTCCGGATCCTACGAGCAGTACTTC. It codes for CAISESQSGSYEQYF. The chain recombines TRBV10-3 with TRBJ2-7; no clear D. Trimming took off 0 bases at V and 1 base at J, with 10 bases between the two ends. Germline CDR1 ENHRY, CDR2 SYGVKD. CDR3 length equals 15 residues.

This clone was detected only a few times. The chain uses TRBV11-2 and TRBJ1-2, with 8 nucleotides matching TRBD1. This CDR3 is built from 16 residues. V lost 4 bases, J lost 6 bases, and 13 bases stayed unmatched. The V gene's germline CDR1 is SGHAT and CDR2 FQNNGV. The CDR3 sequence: CASSSYPRTGQDGYTF. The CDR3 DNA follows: TGTGCCAGCAGCTCTTACCCTAGGACAGGGCAGGATGGCTACACCTTC. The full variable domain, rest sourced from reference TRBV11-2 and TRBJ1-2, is EAGVAQSPRYKIIEKRQSVAFWCNPISGHATLYWYQQILGQGPKLLIQFQNNGVVDDSQLPKDRFSAERLKGVDSTLKIQPAKLEDSAVYLCASSSYPRTGQDGYTFGSGTRLTVV.

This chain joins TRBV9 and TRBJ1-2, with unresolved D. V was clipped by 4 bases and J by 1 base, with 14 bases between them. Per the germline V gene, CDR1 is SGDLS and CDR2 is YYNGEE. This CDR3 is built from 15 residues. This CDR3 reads CASSRPGTLNYGYTF. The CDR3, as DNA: TGTGCCAGCAGCCGACCAGGAACCCTTAACTATGGCTACACCTTC.

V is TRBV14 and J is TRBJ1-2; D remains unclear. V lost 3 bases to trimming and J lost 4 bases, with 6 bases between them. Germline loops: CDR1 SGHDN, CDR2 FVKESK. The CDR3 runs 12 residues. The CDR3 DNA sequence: TGTGCCAGCAGCCATGGCCTCTATGGCTACACCTTC. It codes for CASSHGLYGYTF.

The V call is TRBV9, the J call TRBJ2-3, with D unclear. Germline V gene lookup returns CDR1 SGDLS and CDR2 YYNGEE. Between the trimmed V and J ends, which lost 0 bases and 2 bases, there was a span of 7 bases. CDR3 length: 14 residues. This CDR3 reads CASSVGSTTDTQYF. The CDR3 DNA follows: TGTGCCAGCAGCGTAGGGTCAACCACAGATACGCAGTATTTT.